What follows is one T cell receptor (beta chain) and its context. Its antigen is unknown. Other DNA sequences in this specimen translate into the identical CDR3. How the authors handled the data: Sequence data from immunoSEQ were junction-only and lacked quality scores; consequently, filtering differed. This table comes from immunoSEQ multiplex PCR, and its TCRdb copy is limited to in-frame clones, with some not included. V and J calls and clone size are those listed in that table; D and trimming were worked out from the DNA. Altogether nearly 2 million clones are present, less than 95% being singletons, with the ten largest covering around 1%. V shed 2 bases and J shed 3 bases, with 8 bases lying between them. CDR1 MNHEY and CDR2 SMNVEV come from the germline V gene (reference sequence). This CDR3 is built from 13 residues. This specimen belongs to a study of shared clonotypes between healthy human individuals. The overall study: Researchers assigned three CD4 naive, three CD4 memory, two CD8 naive and one CD8 memory plate to each donor. Study-wide results and caveats: The study found about 4.6% of naive CD4 clonotypes shared across a handful of donors.

CD8 cells classed as naive were CD45RO-negative and positively selected for CCR7, excluding terminally differentiated effector memory CD45RA+ cells. Every donor was a Caucasian adult from Nashville, Tennessee. The chain links TRBV27 to TRBJ2-7; D not certain. This TCR was sampled from a man between 18 and 35 years old in good health. The specimen sequenced was naive CD8+ T cells sorted from blood. The CDR3 loop reads CASSLGLSYEQYF. The CDR3 bases are TGTGCCAGCAGTTTAGGGCTTAGCTACGAGCAGTACTTC.